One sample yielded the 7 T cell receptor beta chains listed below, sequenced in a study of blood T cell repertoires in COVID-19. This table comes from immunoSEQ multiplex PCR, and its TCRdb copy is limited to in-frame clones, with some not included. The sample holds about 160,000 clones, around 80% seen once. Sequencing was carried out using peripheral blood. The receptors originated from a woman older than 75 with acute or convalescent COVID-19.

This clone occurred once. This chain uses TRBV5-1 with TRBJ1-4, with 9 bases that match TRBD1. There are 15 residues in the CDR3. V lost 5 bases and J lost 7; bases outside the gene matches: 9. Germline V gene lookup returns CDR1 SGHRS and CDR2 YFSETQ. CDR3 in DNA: TGCGCCAGCAGTTTACAGGGGGCGAAGTTTGAAAAACTGTTTTTT. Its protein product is CASSLQGAKFEKLFF. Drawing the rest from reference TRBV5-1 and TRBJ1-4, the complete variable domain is KAGVTQTPRYLIKTRGQQVTLSCSPISGHRSVSWYQQTPGQGLQFLFEYFSETQRNKGNFPGRFSGRQFSNSRSEMNVSTLELGDSALYLCASSLQGAKFEKLFFGSGTQLSVL.

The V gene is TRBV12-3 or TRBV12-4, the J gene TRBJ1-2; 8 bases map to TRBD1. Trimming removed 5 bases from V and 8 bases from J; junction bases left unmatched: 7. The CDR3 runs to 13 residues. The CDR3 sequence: CASSQGQAQGYTF. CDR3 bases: TGTGCCAGCAGTCAGGGACAGGCTCAAGGCTACACCTTC.

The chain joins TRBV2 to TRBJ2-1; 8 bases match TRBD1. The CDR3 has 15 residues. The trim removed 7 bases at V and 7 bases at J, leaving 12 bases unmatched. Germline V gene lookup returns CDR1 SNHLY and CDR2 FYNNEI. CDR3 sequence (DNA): TGTGCCAGCATTAGAGACAGGGGAAGTCCTAATGAGCAGTTCTTC. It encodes CASIRDRGSPNEQFF.

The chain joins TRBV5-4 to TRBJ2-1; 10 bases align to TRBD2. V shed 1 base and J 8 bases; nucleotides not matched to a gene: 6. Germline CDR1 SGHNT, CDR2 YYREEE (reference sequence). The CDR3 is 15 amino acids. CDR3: CASSLSSGRGDEQFF. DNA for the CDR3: TGTGCCAGCAGCTTGAGCAGCGGGAGGGGCGATGAGCAGTTCTTC.

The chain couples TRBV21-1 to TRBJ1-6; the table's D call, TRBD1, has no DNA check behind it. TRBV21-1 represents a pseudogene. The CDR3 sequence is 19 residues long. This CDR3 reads CASLVPRTGKRTYNSPLHF. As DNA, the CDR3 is TGCGCCTCTCTGGTCCCCAGGACAGGGAAGAGGACCTATAATTCACCCCTCCACTTT.

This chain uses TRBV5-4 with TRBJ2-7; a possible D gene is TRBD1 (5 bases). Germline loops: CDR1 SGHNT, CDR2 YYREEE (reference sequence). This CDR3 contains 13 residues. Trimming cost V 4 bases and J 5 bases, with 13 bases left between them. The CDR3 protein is CASSRTDRDEQYF. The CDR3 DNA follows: TGTGCCAGCAGCCGAACTGACAGAGACGAGCAGTACTTC.

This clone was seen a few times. This CDR3 reads CASSHRLAGTYNEQFF. For the CDR3, the DNA is TGTGCCAGCAGCCACCGTCTAGCGGGGACTTACAATGAGCAGTTCTTC. The chain links TRBV14 to TRBJ2-1; the match to TRBD2 covers 9 bases. CDR1 and CDR2 from the germline V gene are SGHDN and FVKESK. The J segment lost 4 bases and the V segment lost 3 bases, leaving 7 bases of the junction unmatched. The length of the CDR3 is 16 residues.